This paragraph covers one T cell receptor (beta chain) sequence. As yet, its antigen is unknown. Other DNA sequences within the sample encode an identical CDR3. The data were obtained in a study of T cells in narcolepsy. The study's findings and limits: Comparing one patient's CSF and blood CD4+ clonotypes highlighted HCRT- and TRIB2-specific autoreactive clonotypes. Autoreactive clone sequences were missing from some blood memory CD4+ repertoires.

The assay was immunoSEQ multiplex PCR, and TCRdb's table has in-frame clones only and misses some. Of roughly 27,000 clones in the sample, more than 65% were seen once. The CDR3 extends over 13 amino acids. Germline CDR1 reads SGHRS; CDR2 reads YFSETQ. Trimming removed 4 bases at V and 4 bases at J, with 11 bases between. The sample consisted of memory (CD45RA-) CD4+ T cells from blood. J is TRBJ2-5 and V is TRBV5-1, with D unclear. The receptor's source is a human donor in good health. This CDR3 reads CASSGGTGETQYF. In nucleotides, the CDR3 is TGCGCCAGCAGCGGTGGCACGGGAGAGACCCAGTACTTC.